This record concerns one T cell receptor (beta chain) sequence. What it recognizes is unknown. Per the germline V gene, CDR1 is SGHDT and CDR2 is YYEEEE. Losses at the gene ends were 4 bases for V and 3 bases for J; bases not matched to a gene: 8. The CDR3 sequence is 16 residues long. This sample is drawn from a study of OX40 agonist ivuxolimab in advanced cancers. Study results and caveats: Doses of 0.1 to 3.0 mg/kg were accompanied by clonal expansion of CD4+ and CD8+ blood T cells by week 6. Compared with CD4+, CD8+ T cells on average had more expanded clones.

The data were produced by immunoSEQ multiplex PCR, yet TCRdb's version contains in-frame clones alone and is incomplete. The sample shows tens of thousands of clones, around 77% of them seen only once. Samples were taken at baseline and on day 1 of cycles 4 and 7. The sequenced sample was CD4+ or CD8+ T cells sorted from blood, obtained in a trial of the OX40 agonist ivuxolimab. This clonotype originated in an adult with an advanced solid tumor such as melanoma, head and neck, liver or kidney cancer. The chain is built from TRBV5-6 and TRBJ2-3; 10 bases are a match to TRBD1. CDR3 sequence (DNA): TGTGCCAGCAGCCTCGGGACAGGGGTAGCAACAGATACGCAGTATTTT. Translated: CASSLGTGVATDTQYF.